These 12 T cell receptor beta chains originate from one sample sequenced in a study of T cell responses to AZD1222 COVID-19 vaccine. Repertoires were generated with immunoSEQ multiplex PCR, while TCRdb's copy carries only in-frame clones and drops some. Of 150,000 to 200,000 clones listed, about nine tenths are singletons. The sample in question was peripheral blood, obtained on day 0 of AZD1222 vaccination. The receptors were gathered from an adult in good health.

V is TRBV5-1 and J is TRBJ2-3; tentative D call: TRBD1 (5 bases). This CDR3 contains 14 residues. CDR1 is SGHRS and CDR2 is YFSETQ in the germline V gene. V gave up 0 bases and J gave up 7 bases, with 12 bases separating them. Here the CDR3 reads CASSLELSGNTQYF. The CDR3 DNA reads TGCGCCAGCAGCTTGGAGCTGTCAGGGAATACGCAGTATTTT. Full variable domain (rest looked up from reference TRBV5-1 and TRBJ2-3): KAGVTQTPRYLIKTRGQQVTLSCSPISGHRSVSWYQQTPGQGLQFLFEYFSETQRNKGNFPGRFSGRQFSNSRSEMNVSTLELGDSALYLCASSLELSGNTQYFGPGTRLTVL.

This chain links TRBV20-1 with TRBJ2-5, with TRBD2 as a possible D gene (5 bases). The CDR3 contains 11 residues. Trimming removed 3 bases at V and 5 bases at J, with 7 bases between. Germline V gene sequence: CDR1 DFQATT, CDR2 SNEGSKA (reference sequence). The CDR3 is CSASGSETQYF. The CDR3 DNA follows: TGCAGTGCTAGTGGGAGCGAGACCCAGTACTTC.

The chain carries TRBV11-3 and TRBJ1-2, with D possibly being TRBD1 (5 bases). The CDR3 extends over 14 amino acids. CDR1 SGHNT and CDR2 YENEEA come from the germline V gene. The germline V and J ends were trimmed by 8 bases and 4 bases, with 17 bases remaining between them. The CDR3 bases are TGTGCCAGCGGAGTGGGGGGGATTATCTATGGCTACACCTTC. Translating gives CASGVGGIIYGYTF.

The table lists this clone with a count of one. The CDR3 sequence: CASTVSEGDTIYF. CDR3 DNA sequence: TGTGCCAGCACCGTCAGTGAGGGTGACACCATATATTTT. The J gene is TRBJ1-3, the V gene TRBV12-3 or TRBV12-4; D call uncertain. The CDR3 runs to 13 residues. V was cut by 7 bases and J by 8 bases, with 15 bases left in between.

Sample share makes this clone medium-sized. The chain recombines TRBV3-1 (or the pseudogene TRBV3-2) with TRBJ1-1, with D maybe TRBD1 (5 bases). V was trimmed by 4 bases and J by 7 bases, leaving 13 bases between them. Germline CDR1 and CDR2: LGHDT and YNNKEL (reference sequence). The CDR3 is made up of 13 amino acids. The CDR3 here is CASSLSGPNEAFF. As DNA, the CDR3 is TGTGCCAGCAGCCTGTCAGGGCCGAATGAAGCTTTCTTT.

The chain uses TRBV7-3 and TRBJ2-7, with 7 nucleotides matching TRBD1. After removal of 0 bases from V and 0 bases from J, the junction contained 8 bases not matched to a gene. The CDR3 length is 17 residues. Germline CDR1 SGHTA, CDR2 FQGTGA. In DNA form, the CDR3 reads TGTGCCAGCAGCTTAACGTTGCTTAGGGACAGCTCCTACGAGCAGTACTTC. This translates into CASSLTLLRDSSYEQYF.

The gene calls are TRBV7-8 and TRBJ2-7; tentative D call: TRBD2 (5 bases). Trimming removed 2 bases from V and 7 bases from J, with 12 bases in between. This CDR3 spans 13 amino acids. The germline CDR1 and CDR2 sequences are SGHVS and FQNEAQ. The DNA for the CDR3 is TGTGCCAGCAGCTTATACATACAGCGGGAGCAGTACTTC. As protein: CASSLYIQREQYF.

The CDR3 is CASRPTGTYGYTF. CDR3 in DNA: TGTGCCAGCAGGCCGACAGGGACATACGGCTACACCTTC. The rearrangement uses TRBV14 and TRBJ1-2, with TRBD1 matching over 7 bases. Germline-derived CDR1 and CDR2 are SGHDN and FVKESK. The CDR3 is 13 amino acids. The ends lost 6 bases at V and 8 bases at J; junction bases unmatched: 9.

The V call is TRBV11-3, the J call TRBJ2-5, with 9 bases aligning to TRBD1. The CDR3 totals 16 residues. CDR1 is SGHNT, CDR2 YENEEA, per germline. The junction had 9 bases not matched to a gene; V was cut back by 5 bases and J by 2 bases. CDR3 region: CASSLQGASPQETQYF. DNA for the CDR3: TGTGCCAGCAGCCTACAGGGGGCATCACCGCAAGAGACCCAGTACTTC. Full variable domain (remainder filled in from reference TRBV11-3 and TRBJ2-5): EAGVVQSPRYKIIEKKQPVAFWCNPISGHNTLYWYLQNLGQGPELLIRYENEEAVDDSQLPKDRFSAERLKGVDSTLKIQPAELGDSAVYLCASSLQGASPQETQYFGPGTRLLVL.

The J gene is TRBJ1-2, the V gene TRBV7-6; a possible D gene is TRBD1 (5 bases). The CDR3 is 13 amino acids. CDR1 is SGHVS and CDR2 is FNYEAQ in the germline V gene. V lost 3 bases and J 7 bases, leaving 12 bases between the germline ends. The CDR3 bases are TGTGCCAGCAGCTTTGGGTCCGGGGGTGGCTACACCTTC. As protein: CASSFGSGGGYTF.

The sample holds one count of this clone. V and J are TRBV4-2 and TRBJ2-3; D not resolved. V was trimmed by 0 bases and J by 3 bases, leaving 4 bases between them. This CDR3 has 13 residues. From germline, CDR1 is LGHNA and CDR2 YNFKEQ. As DNA, the CDR3 is TGTGCCAGCAGCCAAGATGGGACAGATACGCAGTATTTT. It encodes CASSQDGTDTQYF.

The chain uses TRBV6-2 or TRBV6-3 and TRBJ1-2; D is unresolved. CDR1 and CDR2 (germline): MNHEY, SVGEGT. The CDR3 runs 12 residues. Trimming cost V 5 bases and J 4 bases, with 8 bases left between them. The CDR3 region has the DNA TGTGCCAGCAGTCAGGTCACCTATGGCTACACCTTC. This encodes CASSQVTYGYTF.